These 28 T cell receptor beta chains were all obtained from the same sample, sequenced in a study of blood T cell repertoires in COVID-19. The data were produced by immunoSEQ multiplex PCR, yet TCRdb's version contains in-frame clones alone and is incomplete. The profile shows roughly 180,000 clones, around 85% of them singletons. Sequenced material: peripheral blood. Receptor source: a man older than 75 with COVID-19, enrolled during active disease.

In this sample, this clone turned up once. The chain uses TRBV3-1 (or the pseudogene TRBV3-2) and TRBJ2-2; possibly TRBD1 for D (5 bases). Germline-derived CDR1 and CDR2 are LGHDT and YNNKEL (reference sequence). This CDR3 is built from 15 residues. The V end was cut by 5 bases, the J end by 8 bases, with 18 bases between. CDR3 nucleotide sequence: TGTGCCAGCAGCTCCAGCCAGGGCCGACGGGGGGAGCTGTTTTTT. Its translation: CASSSSQGRRGELFF.

J is TRBJ2-3 and V is TRBV5-1, with 7 positions matching TRBD2. Germline CDR1 SGHRS, CDR2 YFSETQ. V was clipped by 1 base and J by 5 bases; unmatched bases: 4. The CDR3 covers 14 residues. Here the CDR3 reads CASSLSSGGDTQYF. DNA of the CDR3: TGCGCCAGCAGCTTGTCTAGCGGAGGAGATACGCAGTATTTT.

The rearrangement joins TRBV3-1 (or the pseudogene TRBV3-2) to TRBJ2-2; TRBD1 agrees at 10 bases. From germline, CDR1 is LGHDT and CDR2 YNNKEL (reference sequence). V shed 4 bases, J shed 6 bases, and the junction held 5 bases outside the gene matches. This CDR3 spans 15 amino acids. The DNA for the CDR3 is TGTGCCAGCAGCCCGGGACAGGGGAGTCCCGGGGAGCTGTTTTTT. It translates to CASSPGQGSPGELFF.

V is TRBV6-5 and J is TRBJ1-1; D gene uncertain. Germline lookup yields CDR1 MNHEY and CDR2 SVGAGI. Trimming shortened V by 2 bases and J by 0 bases, and 7 bases separated the two germline ends. This CDR3 is built from 14 residues. CDR3 loop: CASSYEVMNTEAFF. The DNA for the CDR3 is TGTGCCAGCAGTTACGAGGTCATGAACACTGAAGCTTTCTTT.

This clone occurred once. The rearrangement joins TRBV7-2 to TRBJ1-1, with unresolved D. Trimming took off 0 bases at V and 10 bases at J, with 12 bases between the two ends. The CDR3 has 13 amino acids. Germline lookup yields CDR1 SGHTA and CDR2 FQGNSA. In nucleotides, the CDR3 is TGTGCCAGCAGCTTAGCGAGGGAATACAGAGCTTTCTTT. This codes for CASSLAREYRAFF.

The genes are TRBV5-1 and TRBJ1-1, with D hard to call. Trimming took 4 bases from V and 3 from J, leaving 10 bases between them. CDR1 and CDR2 from the germline V gene are SGHRS and YFSETQ. The CDR3 sequence is 13 residues long. The CDR3 nucleotides read TGCGCCAGCAGCCTCCTAGCCGACACTGAAGCTTTCTTT. Its translation is CASSLLADTEAFF.

This clone was detected only once. Just one base apart from a much larger clone, this may be a read error. The chain has TRBV5-6 and TRBJ1-1, with TRBD1 as a possible D gene (6 bases). The CDR3 runs to 13 residues. In germline, CDR1 is SGHDT, CDR2 YYEEEE. V lost 3 bases, J lost 1 base, and 7 bases lay in between. The CDR3 here is CASSWDKNTEAFF. The CDR3 nucleotides read TGTGCCAGCAGCTGGGACAAGAACACTGAAGCTTTCTTT.

The J gene is TRBJ2-3, the V gene TRBV20-1; D not certain. V was clipped by 3 bases and J by 2 bases, with 6 bases between them. CDR3 length: 12 amino acids. CDR1 and CDR2 from the germline V gene are DFQATT and SNEGSKA (reference sequence). The CDR3 reads CSASEYTDTQYF. The CDR3 DNA reads TGCAGTGCTAGTGAGTACACAGATACGCAGTATTTT.

As regards this clone: One end of the junction is discordant with germline, which a read error may explain. This chain uses TRBV15 with TRBJ1-1, with D unclear. Germline V gene data show CDR1 as LNHNV and CDR2 as YYDKDF (reference sequence). CDR3 length: 12 residues. The CDR3 loop is CATSRRNAEAFF. The CDR3 DNA reads TGTGCCACCAGCAGGAGGAACGCTGAAGCTTTCTTT.

The J gene is TRBJ2-7, the V gene TRBV6-6; 10 bases match TRBD1. CDR3 length: 14 residues. Looked up from germline, CDR1 is MNHNY and CDR2 is SVGAGI (reference sequence). With 5 bases clipped from V and 1 base from J, the junction kept 2 bases outside the gene matches. The CDR3 DNA follows: TGTGCCAGCAGTCTGGACAGGGGGTCCTACGAGCAGTACTTC. Protein product: CASSLDRGSYEQYF.

The chain uses TRBV25-1 and TRBJ1-6; 11 bases fit TRBD1. Trimming removed 7 bases from V and 9 bases from J; junction bases left unmatched: 8. CDR1 MGHDK and CDR2 SYGVNS come from the germline V gene. CDR3 size: 15 residues. Here the CDR3 reads CASTKTGTGGSPLHF. Written as DNA, the CDR3 is TGTGCCAGCACCAAAACCGGGACAGGGGGTTCACCCCTCCACTTT.

The V and J genes are TRBV13 and TRBJ1-1, with TRBD1 as a possible D gene (6 bases). Germline CDR1 reads PRHDT; CDR2 reads FYEKMQ (reference sequence). The CDR3 is 12 amino acids. With 5 bases removed from V and 11 bases from J, the gap between germline ends came to 15 bases. CDR3 sequence: CASSPGQLPAFF. CDR3 DNA: TGTGCCAGCAGCCCCGGACAGCTTCCGGCTTTCTTT.

This clone was counted a single time. The V gene is TRBV6-5, the J gene TRBJ2-3; 9 bases fit TRBD1. Germline CDR1 reads MNHEY; CDR2 reads SVGAGI. The CDR3 length is 15 residues. With V trimmed by 4 bases and J by 4 bases, 6 bases remained unmatched. CDR3 nucleotide sequence: TGTGCCAGCAGTTCCAACAGGGGGCGCCCAGATACGCAGTATTTT. It encodes CASSSNRGRPDTQYF.

This chain links TRBV6-6 with TRBJ1-1, with 9 nucleotides matching TRBD1. V lost 7 bases to trimming and J lost 4 bases; unmatched junction nucleotides: 7. This CDR3 comprises 14 residues. Germline V gene data show CDR1 as MNHNY and CDR2 as SVGAGI (reference sequence). The CDR3 here is CASILGQGGTEAFF. CDR3 DNA: TGTGCCAGCATCCTGGGACAGGGTGGCACTGAAGCTTTCTTT.

Only a few counts were recorded for this clone. This chain joins TRBV11-3 and TRBJ2-7; TRBD1 aligns across 9 bases. The CDR3 runs to 16 residues. The V segment lost 4 bases and the J segment 4 bases; nucleotides outside the gene matches: 11. Per the germline V gene, CDR1 is SGHNT and CDR2 is YENEEA. The CDR3 DNA follows: TGTGCCAGCAGCTCTACCCGGGACAGGGCAAGATACGAGCAGTACTTC. It codes for CASSSTRDRARYEQYF.

V is TRBV6-2 or TRBV6-3 and J is TRBJ1-6; D gene uncertain. Trimming took off 2 bases at V and 0 bases at J, with 11 bases between the two ends. Germline V lookup: CDR1 MNHEY, CDR2 SVGEGT. CDR3 length: 17 residues. The DNA for the CDR3 is TGTGCCAGCAGTTACCCTAGACGGAGCTCCTATAATTCACCCCTCCACTTT. Its translation: CASSYPRRSSYNSPLHF.

The rearrangement joins TRBV7-2 to TRBJ2-7; no clear D gene. Germline-derived CDR1 and CDR2 are SGHTA and FQGNSA. V was shortened by 1 base and J by 2 bases, with 12 bases between the two germline ends. The CDR3 sequence is 15 residues long. Written as DNA, the CDR3 is TGTGCCAGCAGCTTAGGGCCCTCGGGTACCTACGAGCAGTACTTC. It is translated as CASSLGPSGTYEQYF. The full variable domain, its missing parts supplied by reference TRBV7-2 and TRBJ2-7, is GAGVSQSPSNKVTEKGKDVELRCDPISGHTALYWYRQSLGQGLEFLIYFQGNSAPDKSGLPSDRFSAERTGGSVSTLTIQRTQQEDSAVYLCASSLGPSGTYEQYFGPGTRLTVT.

This chain links TRBV28 with TRBJ1-2, with 7 bases fitting TRBD1. Trimming took 7 bases from V and 4 from J; bases not matched to a gene: 3. The CDR3 totals 12 residues. CDR1 is MDHEN and CDR2 is SYDVKM in the germline V gene. DNA for the CDR3: TGTGCCAGCATCCCAGGGGGCTATGGCTACACCTTC. This codes for CASIPGGYGYTF.

The V and J genes are TRBV4-1 and TRBJ1-5; 7 nucleotides align to TRBD1. Germline CDR1 is MGHRA and CDR2 is YSYEKL. This CDR3 comprises 15 residues. Trimming removed 3 bases from V and 9 bases from J; junction bases left unmatched: 11. CDR3 in amino acids: CASSQGPDRVRPQHF. CDR3 nucleotides: TGCGCCAGCAGCCAGGGGCCAGACAGGGTACGGCCCCAGCATTTT.

The chain carries TRBV5-1 and TRBJ1-2; 8 nucleotides agree with TRBD1. After removal of 3 bases from V and 8 bases from J, the junction contained 9 bases not matched to a gene. Germline lookup yields CDR1 SGHRS and CDR2 YFSETQ. This CDR3 region has 14 residues. DNA of the CDR3: TGCGCCAGCAGCTCTTGGACAGGGCTAACGGGCTACACCTTC. This gives the protein CASSSWTGLTGYTF.

The V and J genes are TRBV29-1 and TRBJ2-2; D may be TRBD1 (6 bases). CDR1 is SQVTM and CDR2 is ANQGSEA in the germline V gene. This CDR3 region has 12 residues. Trimming removed 5 bases at V and 7 bases at J, with 11 bases between. DNA for the CDR3: TGCAGCGTTCACAGGGATTACGGGGAGCTGTTTTTT. Translating it yields CSVHRDYGELFF.

Of note for this clone: This sample includes further DNA sequences coding for the same CDR3. This sequence joins TRBV7-9 and TRBJ1-5, with a possible D match to TRBD1 (5 bases). Trimming left V 0 bases short and J 2 bases short, with 5 bases between. This CDR3 is built from 14 residues. The germline V gene encodes CDR1 SEHNR and CDR2 FQNEAQ (reference sequence). This CDR3 is CASSLAGGNQPQHF. The CDR3 DNA is TGTGCCAGCAGCTTAGCAGGGGGCAATCAGCCCCAGCATTTT.

The rearrangement links TRBV5-1 to TRBJ1-2; the D gene is possibly TRBD1 (5 bases). The germline V and J ends were trimmed by 0 bases and 3 bases, with 21 bases remaining between them. CDR1 and CDR2 (germline): SGHRS, YFSETQ. CDR3 length: 18 amino acids. The chain's CDR3 is CASSLAVEGRTVYYGYTF. DNA of the CDR3: TGCGCCAGCAGCTTGGCCGTGGAGGGGAGAACTGTGTACTATGGCTACACCTTC.

This clone was seen only a few times. The gene calls are TRBV1 and TRBJ2-7; TRBD2 is taken as the D call from the table, unchecked against the DNA. TRBV1 is a recognized pseudogene. This CDR3 is 17 amino acids long. CDR3 sequence reads: CTSSQTTGEPSRYEQYF. The CDR3 DNA is TGCACCAGCAGCCAAACAACGGGAGAACCCAGTCGGTACGAGCAGTACTTC.

This sequence joins TRBV6-5 and TRBJ1-5, with a possible D match to TRBD1 (6 bases). Between the trimmed V and J ends, which lost 7 bases and 7 bases, there was a span of 11 bases. There are 12 residues in the CDR3. The germline gives CDR1 MNHEY, CDR2 SVGAGI. The DNA of the CDR3 is TGTGCCAGCACCACAGGGATCCAGCCCCAGCATTTT. Protein sequence: CASTTGIQPQHF.

This chain links TRBV6-6 with TRBJ2-5, with TRBD2 matching over 9 bases. Germline CDR1 MNHNY, CDR2 SVGAGI (reference sequence). V was clipped by 6 bases and J by 6 bases; unmatched bases: 11. This CDR3 contains 15 residues. Here the CDR3 DNA reads TGTGCCAGCAGCCCCCGGCGGGGGGGCCTACAGACCCAGTACTTC. Translated: CASSPRRGGLQTQYF.

The chain has TRBV19 and TRBJ1-4; a possible D gene is TRBD1 (5 bases). The V end was cut by 9 bases, the J end by 7 bases, with 18 bases between. CDR1 and CDR2 from the germline V gene are LNHDA and SQIVND (reference sequence). The CDR3 extends over 14 amino acids. CDR3 nucleotides: TGTGCCAGCGCCCCACAGGATACGATTGAAAAACTGTTTTTT. It yields the protein CASAPQDTIEKLFF.

The chain joins TRBV19 to TRBJ2-3, with 7 positions matching TRBD1. Germline CDR1 LNHDA, CDR2 SQIVND (reference sequence). J was trimmed by 4 bases and V by 4 bases; bases with no gene match: 5. The CDR3 is 14 residues long. The CDR3 bases are TGTGCCAGTAGTAACCGACAGGGCTCAGATACGCAGTATTTT. Amino acids: CASSNRQGSDTQYF.